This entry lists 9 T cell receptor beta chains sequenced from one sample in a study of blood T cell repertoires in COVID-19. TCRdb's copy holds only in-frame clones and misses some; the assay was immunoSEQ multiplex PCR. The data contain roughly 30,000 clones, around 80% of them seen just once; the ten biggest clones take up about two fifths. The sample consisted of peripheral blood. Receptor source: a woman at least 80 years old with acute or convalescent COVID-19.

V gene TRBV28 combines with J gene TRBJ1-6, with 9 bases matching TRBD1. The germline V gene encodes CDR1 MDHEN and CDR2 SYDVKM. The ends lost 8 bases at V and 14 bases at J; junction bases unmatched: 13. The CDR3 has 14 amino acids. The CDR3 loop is CASYVPGQGSTLHF. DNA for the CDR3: TGTGCCAGCTACGTCCCGGGACAGGGTTCCACCCTCCACTTT.

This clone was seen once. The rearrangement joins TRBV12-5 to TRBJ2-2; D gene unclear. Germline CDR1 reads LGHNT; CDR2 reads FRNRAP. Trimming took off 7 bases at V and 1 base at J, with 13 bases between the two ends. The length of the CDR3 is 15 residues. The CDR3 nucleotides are TGTGCTAGTGCCCTTGCGGTAGGGAACACCGGGGAGCTGTTTTTT. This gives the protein CASALAVGNTGELFF.

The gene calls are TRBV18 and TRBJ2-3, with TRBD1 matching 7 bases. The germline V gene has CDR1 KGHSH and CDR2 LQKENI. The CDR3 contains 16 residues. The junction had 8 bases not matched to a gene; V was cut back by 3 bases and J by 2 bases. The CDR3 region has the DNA TGTGCCAGCTCACCCCGATCCCAGGGGGTCACAGATACGCAGTATTTT. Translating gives CASSPRSQGVTDTQYF.

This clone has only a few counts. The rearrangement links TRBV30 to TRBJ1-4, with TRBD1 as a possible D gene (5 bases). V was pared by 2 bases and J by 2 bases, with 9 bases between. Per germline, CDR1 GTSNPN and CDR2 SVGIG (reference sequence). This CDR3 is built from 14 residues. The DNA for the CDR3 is TGTGCCTGGAGTCAGGGAATGACTAATGAAAAACTGTTTTTT. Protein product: CAWSQGMTNEKLFF.

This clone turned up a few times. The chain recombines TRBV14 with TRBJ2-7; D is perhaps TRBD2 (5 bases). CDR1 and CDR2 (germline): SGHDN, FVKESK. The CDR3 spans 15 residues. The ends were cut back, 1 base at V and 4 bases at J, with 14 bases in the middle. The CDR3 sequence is CASSQGNSDAYEQYF. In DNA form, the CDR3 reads TGTGCCAGCAGCCAAGGGAATAGCGACGCATACGAGCAGTACTTC.

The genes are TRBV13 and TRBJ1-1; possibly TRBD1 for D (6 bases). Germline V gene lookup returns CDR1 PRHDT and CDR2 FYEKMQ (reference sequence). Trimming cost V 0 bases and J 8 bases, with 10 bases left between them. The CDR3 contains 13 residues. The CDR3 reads CASSLGGAWEAFF. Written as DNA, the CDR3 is TGTGCCAGCAGCTTAGGGGGGGCCTGGGAAGCTTTCTTT.

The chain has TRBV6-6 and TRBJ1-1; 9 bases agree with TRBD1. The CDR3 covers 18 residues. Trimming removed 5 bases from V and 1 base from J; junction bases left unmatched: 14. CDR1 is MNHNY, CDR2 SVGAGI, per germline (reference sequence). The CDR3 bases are TGTGCCAGCAGTCGAAGGGGGGACAGGGCATTCTCGAACACTGAAGCTTTCTTT. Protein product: CASSRRGDRAFSNTEAFF.

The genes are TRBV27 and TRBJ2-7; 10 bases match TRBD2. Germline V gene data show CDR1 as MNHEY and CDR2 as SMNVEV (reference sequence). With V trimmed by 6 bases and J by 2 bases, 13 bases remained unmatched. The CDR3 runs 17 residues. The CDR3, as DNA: TGTGCCAGCAGCCGAGGGACTAGCGTCAACCCACCCTACGAGCAGTACTTC. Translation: CASSRGTSVNPPYEQYF.

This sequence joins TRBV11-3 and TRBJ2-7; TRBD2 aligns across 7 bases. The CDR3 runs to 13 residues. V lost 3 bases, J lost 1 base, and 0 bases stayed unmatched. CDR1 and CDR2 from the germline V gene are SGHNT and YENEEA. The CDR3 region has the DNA TGTGCCAGCAGCTTGGGGGGGTCCTACGAGCAGTACTTC. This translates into CASSLGGSYEQYF.